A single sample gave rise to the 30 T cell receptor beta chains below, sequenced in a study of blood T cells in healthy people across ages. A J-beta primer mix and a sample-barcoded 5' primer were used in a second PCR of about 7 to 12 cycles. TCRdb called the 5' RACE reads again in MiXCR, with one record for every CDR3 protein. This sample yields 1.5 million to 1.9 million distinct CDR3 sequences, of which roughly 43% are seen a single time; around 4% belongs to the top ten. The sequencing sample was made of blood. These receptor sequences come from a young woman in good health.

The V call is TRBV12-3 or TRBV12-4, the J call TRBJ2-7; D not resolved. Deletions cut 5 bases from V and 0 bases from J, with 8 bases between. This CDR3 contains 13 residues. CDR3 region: CASSPDHSYEQYF. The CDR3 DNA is TGTGCCAGCAGTCCTGACCACTCCTACGAGCAGTACTTC.

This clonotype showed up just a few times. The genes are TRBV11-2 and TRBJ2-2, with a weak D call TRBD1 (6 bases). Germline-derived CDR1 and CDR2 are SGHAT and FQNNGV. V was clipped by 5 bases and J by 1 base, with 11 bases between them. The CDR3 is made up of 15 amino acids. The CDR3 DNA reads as TGTGCCAGCAGCACGCGGACAGAGAACACCGGGGAGCTGTTTTTT. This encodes CASSTRTENTGELFF.

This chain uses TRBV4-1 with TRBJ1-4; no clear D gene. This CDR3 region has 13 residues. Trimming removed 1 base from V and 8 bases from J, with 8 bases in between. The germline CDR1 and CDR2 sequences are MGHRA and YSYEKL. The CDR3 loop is CASSQAFSEKLFF. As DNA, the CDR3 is TGCGCCAGCAGCCAAGCCTTCAGCGAAAAACTGTTTTTT.

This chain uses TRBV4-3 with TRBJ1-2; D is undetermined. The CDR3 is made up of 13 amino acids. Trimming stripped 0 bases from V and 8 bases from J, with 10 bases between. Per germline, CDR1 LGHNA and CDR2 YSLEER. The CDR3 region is CASSQDPAVGYTF. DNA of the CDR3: TGCGCCAGCAGCCAAGATCCGGCGGTCGGCTACACCTTC.

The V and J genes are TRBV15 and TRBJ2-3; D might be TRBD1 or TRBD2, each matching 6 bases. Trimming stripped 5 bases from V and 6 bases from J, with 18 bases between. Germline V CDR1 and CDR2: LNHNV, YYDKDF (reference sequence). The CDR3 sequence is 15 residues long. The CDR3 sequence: CATSPPAQGRDTQYF. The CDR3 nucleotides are TGTGCCACCAGCCCACCCGCTCAGGGGAGGGATACGCAGTATTTT.

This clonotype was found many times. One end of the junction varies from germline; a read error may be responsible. The CDR3 DNA reads TGTGCCAGCAGCCAAGGACTAGCGGGCACAGATACGCAGTATTTT. Its protein product is CASSQGLAGTDTQYF. V and J are TRBV4-1 and TRBJ2-3; 10 nucleotides agree with TRBD2. CDR1 is MGHRA and CDR2 is YSYEKL in the germline V gene. This CDR3 has 15 amino acids.

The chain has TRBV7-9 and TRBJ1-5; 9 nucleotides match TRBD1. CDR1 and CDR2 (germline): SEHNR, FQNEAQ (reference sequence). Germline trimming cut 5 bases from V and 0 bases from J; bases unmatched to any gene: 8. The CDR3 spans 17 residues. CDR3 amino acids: CASSKSGTGYSNQPQHF. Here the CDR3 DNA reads TGTGCCAGCAGCAAATCCGGGACAGGGTATAGCAATCAGCCCCAGCATTTT.

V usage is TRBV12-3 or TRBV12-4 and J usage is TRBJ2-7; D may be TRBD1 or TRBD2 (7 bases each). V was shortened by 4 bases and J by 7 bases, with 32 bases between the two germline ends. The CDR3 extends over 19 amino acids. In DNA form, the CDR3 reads TGTGCCAGCAGTTCTGTATTGGGAGGGGGCTGGAGCTCCTACAATGAGCAGTACTTC. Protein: CASSSVLGGGWSSYNEQYF.

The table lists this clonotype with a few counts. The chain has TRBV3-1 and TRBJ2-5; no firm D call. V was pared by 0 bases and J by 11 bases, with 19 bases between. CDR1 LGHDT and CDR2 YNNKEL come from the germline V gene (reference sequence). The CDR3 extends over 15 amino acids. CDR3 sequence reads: CASSQDLVSGNEQYF. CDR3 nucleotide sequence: TGTGCCAGCAGCCAAGATCTGGTTTCCGGAAATGAGCAGTACTTC.

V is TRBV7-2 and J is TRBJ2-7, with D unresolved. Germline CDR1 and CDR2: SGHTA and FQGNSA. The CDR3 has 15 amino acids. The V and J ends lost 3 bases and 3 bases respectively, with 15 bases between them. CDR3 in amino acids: CASSFQVTTYYEQYF. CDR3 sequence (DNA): TGTGCCAGCAGCTTCCAAGTGACAACTTACTACGAGCAGTACTTC.

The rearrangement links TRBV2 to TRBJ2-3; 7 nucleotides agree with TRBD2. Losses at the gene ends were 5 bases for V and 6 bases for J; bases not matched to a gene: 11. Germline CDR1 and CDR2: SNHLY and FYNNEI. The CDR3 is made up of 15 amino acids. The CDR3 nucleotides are TGTGCCAGCAGTAAAGACCACCGGGGGGTGGATACGCAGTATTTT. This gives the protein CASSKDHRGVDTQYF. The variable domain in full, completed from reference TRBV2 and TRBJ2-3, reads EPEVTQTPSHQVTQMGQEVILRCVPISNHLYFYWYRQILGQKVEFLVSFYNNEISEKSEIFDDQFSVERPDGSNFTLKIRSTKLEDSAMYFCASSKDHRGVDTQYFGPGTRLTVL.

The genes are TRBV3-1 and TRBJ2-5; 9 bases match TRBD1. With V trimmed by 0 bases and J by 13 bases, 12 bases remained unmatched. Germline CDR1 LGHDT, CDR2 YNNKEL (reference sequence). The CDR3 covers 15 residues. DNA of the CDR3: TGTGCCAGCAGCCAAGATGGGACAGGGAGGCTCGAGCGGTACTTC. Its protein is CASSQDGTGRLERYF.

CDR3 nucleotide sequence: TGTGCCAGCACCCCCCGGAGCCCGAGCTCCTACAATGAGCAGTTCTTC. It codes for CASTPRSPSSYNEQFF. The chain is built from TRBV6-6 and TRBJ2-1; D remains unclear. This CDR3 has 16 amino acids. V was pared by 7 bases and J by 0 bases, with 16 bases between. Germline CDR1 is MNHNY and CDR2 is SVGAGI (reference sequence).

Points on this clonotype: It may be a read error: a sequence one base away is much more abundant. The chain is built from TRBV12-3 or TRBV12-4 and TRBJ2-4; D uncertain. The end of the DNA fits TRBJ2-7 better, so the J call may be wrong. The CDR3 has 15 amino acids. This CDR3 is CASSWASMSGHEQYF. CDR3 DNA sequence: TGTGCCAGCAGTTGGGCCTCGATGTCGGGCCACGAGCAGTACTTC.

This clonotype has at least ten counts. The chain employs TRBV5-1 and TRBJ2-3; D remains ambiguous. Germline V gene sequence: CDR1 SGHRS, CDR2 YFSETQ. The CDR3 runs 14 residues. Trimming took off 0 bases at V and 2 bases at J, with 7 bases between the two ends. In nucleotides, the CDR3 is TGCGCCAGCAGCTTGGACACCTCCACAGATACGCAGTATTTT. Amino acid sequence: CASSLDTSTDTQYF.

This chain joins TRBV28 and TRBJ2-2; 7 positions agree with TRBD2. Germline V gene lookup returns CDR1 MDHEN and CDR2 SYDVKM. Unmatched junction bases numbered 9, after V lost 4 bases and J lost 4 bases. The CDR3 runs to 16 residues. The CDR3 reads CASSSLGGGVTGELFF. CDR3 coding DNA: TGTGCCAGCAGTTCCCTGGGGGGAGGGGTCACCGGGGAGCTGTTTTTT. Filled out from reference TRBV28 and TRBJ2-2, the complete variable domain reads DVKVTQSSRYLVKRTGEKVFLECVQDMDHENMFWYRQDPGLGLRLIYFSYDVKMKEKGDIPEGYSVSREKKERFSLILESASTNQTSMYLCASSSLGGGVTGELFFGEGSRLTVL.

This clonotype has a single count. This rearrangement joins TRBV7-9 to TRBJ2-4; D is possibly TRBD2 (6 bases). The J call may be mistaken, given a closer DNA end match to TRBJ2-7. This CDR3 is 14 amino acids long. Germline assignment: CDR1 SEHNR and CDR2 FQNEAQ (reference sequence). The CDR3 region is CASSPAGRNYEQYF. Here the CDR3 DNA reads TGTGCCAGCAGCCCCGCGGGGCGGAACTACGAGCAGTACTTC.

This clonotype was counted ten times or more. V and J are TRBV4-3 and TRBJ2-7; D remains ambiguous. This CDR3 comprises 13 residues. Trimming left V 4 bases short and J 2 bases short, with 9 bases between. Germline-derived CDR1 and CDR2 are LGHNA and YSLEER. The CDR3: CASSPGRAYEQYF. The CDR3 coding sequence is TGCGCCAGCAGCCCTGGACGGGCCTACGAGCAGTACTTC.

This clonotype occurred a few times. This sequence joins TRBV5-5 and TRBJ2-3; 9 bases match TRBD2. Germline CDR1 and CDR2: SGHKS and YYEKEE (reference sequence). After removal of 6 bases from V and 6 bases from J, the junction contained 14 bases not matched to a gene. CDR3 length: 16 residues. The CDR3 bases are TGTGCCAGCACCCCCCGGACTAGCGCCTTAGGGGATACGCAGTATTTT. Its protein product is CASTPRTSALGDTQYF.

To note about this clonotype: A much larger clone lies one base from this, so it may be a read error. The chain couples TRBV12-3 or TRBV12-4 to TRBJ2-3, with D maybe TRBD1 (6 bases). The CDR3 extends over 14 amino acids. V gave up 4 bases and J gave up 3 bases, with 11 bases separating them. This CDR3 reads CASSSSRGTDTQYF. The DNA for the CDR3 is TGTGCCAGCAGTTCCTCCAGGGGAACAGATACGCAGTATTTT.

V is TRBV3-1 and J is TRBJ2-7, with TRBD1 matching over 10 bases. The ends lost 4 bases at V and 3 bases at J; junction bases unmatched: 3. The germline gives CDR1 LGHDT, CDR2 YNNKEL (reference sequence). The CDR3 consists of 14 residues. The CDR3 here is CASSPGDRGYEQYF. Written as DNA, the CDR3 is TGTGCCAGCAGCCCGGGGGACAGGGGCTACGAGCAGTACTTC.

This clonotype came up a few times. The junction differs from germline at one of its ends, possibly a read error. The CDR3 DNA reads as TGCGCCAGCAGCCATTGGGGACTGCTGATAGATTCATCCCTCCACTTT. Translating it yields CASSHWGLLIDSSLHF. This rearrangement joins TRBV4-1 to TRBJ1-6; the D gene is possibly TRBD1 (5 bases). Germline V gene lookup returns CDR1 MGHRA and CDR2 YSYEKL. The CDR3 runs 16 residues.

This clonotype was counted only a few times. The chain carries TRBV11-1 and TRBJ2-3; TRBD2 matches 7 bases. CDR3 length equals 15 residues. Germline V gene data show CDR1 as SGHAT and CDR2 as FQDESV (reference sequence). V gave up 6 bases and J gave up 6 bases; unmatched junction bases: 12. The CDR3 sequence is CASRLLASNSDTQYF. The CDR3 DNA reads TGTGCCAGCAGGCTACTAGCGAGTAACTCGGATACGCAGTATTTT.

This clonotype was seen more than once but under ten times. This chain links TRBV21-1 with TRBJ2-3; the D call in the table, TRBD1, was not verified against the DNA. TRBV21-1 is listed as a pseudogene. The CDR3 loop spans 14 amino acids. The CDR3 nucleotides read TGTGCCACCCTACGCCGGGAGCGAGCAGATACGCAGTATTTT. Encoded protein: CATLRRERADTQYF.

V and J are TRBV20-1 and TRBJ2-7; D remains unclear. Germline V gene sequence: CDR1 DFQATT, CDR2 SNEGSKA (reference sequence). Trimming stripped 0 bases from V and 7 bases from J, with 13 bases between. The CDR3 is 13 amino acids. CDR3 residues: CSARDPIYNEQYF. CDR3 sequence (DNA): TGCAGTGCTAGAGATCCAATTTACAATGAGCAGTACTTC.

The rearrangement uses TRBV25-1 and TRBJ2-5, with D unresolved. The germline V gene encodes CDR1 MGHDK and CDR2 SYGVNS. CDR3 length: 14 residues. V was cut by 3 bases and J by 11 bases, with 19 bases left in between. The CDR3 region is CASSDEVPSHVQYF. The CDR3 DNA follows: TGTGCCAGCAGTGACGAGGTCCCTTCACATGTGCAGTACTTC.

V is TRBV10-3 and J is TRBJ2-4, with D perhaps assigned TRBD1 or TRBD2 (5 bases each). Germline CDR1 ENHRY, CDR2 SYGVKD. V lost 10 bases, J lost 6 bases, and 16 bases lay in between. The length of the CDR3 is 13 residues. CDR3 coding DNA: TGTGCCACCGCTTCCGAGGGACCAAACATTCAGTACTTC. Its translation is CATASEGPNIQYF.

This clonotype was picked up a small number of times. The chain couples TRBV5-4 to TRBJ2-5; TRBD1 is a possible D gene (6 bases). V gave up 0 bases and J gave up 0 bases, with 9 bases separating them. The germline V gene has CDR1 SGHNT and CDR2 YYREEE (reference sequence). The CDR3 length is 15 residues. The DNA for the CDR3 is TGTGCCAGCAGCTTGGGACAGGCGTACCAAGAGACCCAGTACTTC. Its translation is CASSLGQAYQETQYF.

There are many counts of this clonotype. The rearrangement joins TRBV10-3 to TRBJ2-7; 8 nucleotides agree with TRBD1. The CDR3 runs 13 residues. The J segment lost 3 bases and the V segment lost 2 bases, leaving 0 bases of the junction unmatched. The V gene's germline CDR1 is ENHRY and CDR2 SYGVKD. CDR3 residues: CAISEGQGYEQYF. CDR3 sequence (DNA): TGTGCCATCAGTGAGGGACAGGGCTACGAGCAGTACTTC.

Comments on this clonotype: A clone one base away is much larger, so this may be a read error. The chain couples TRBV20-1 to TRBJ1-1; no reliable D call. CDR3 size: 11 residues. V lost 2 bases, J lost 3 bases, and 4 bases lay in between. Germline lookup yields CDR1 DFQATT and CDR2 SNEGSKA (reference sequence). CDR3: CSARQYTEAFF. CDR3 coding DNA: TGCAGTGCTAGACAGTACACTGAAGCTTTCTTT.